The present entry profiles one TCR beta chain with its context. Its target is unknown. V lost 1 base, J lost 0 bases, and 8 bases stayed unmatched. This CDR3 is built from 17 residues. The germline V gene has CDR1 SGHRS and CDR2 YFSETQ. Incorporated into the TCR beta cDNA libraries were unique molecular identifiers, which served to reduce PCR and sequencing biases. TCRdb reprocessed the PCR reads with MiXCR, giving one entry per CDR3 protein. The top ten hold around 10% of the sample, which has hundreds of thousands of distinct CDR3 sequences, approximately 46% seen once. The entry originates in a study of post-analysis software for immune sequencing data. Turning to the study itself: Disease trajectories encompassed relapsing-remitting, secondary progressive and progressive-relapsing multiple sclerosis.

Broader study findings: Four or five TRBV segments (TRBV5-6, TRBV5-1 and TRBV20-1 among them) occurred more frequently in patients than in controls.

This sequence was found in a girl aged 5 to 17 with multiple sclerosis. The chain has TRBV5-1 and TRBJ2-7; 9 nucleotides align to TRBD1. Sample: blood. This CDR3 reads CASSLPWGQGTSYEQYF. CDR3 nucleotide sequence: TGCGCCAGCAGCTTGCCATGGGGACAGGGAACCTCCTACGAGCAGTACTTC.